The present entry profiles one TCR beta chain with its context. This record belongs to a study of OX40 agonist ivuxolimab in advanced cancers. Overall study context: Patients were under 90% male with ages roughly 23 to 79, mean approximately 55.

Generated by immunoSEQ multiplex PCR, the TCRdb table keeps only in-frame clones and is missing some. Here the sample spans more than 45,000 clones, roughly 83% being singletons. It was autoimmune disease history or systemic immunosuppression that excluded patients. Deletions cut 2 bases from V and 1 base from J, with 11 bases between. Germline CDR1 and CDR2: SGHTA and FQGNSA. CDR3 length equals 15 residues. This specimen consisted of CD4+ or CD8+ T cells sorted from blood, obtained in a trial of the OX40 agonist ivuxolimab. This TCR came from an adult with an advanced solid tumor such as melanoma, head and neck, liver or kidney cancer. This rearrangement joins TRBV7-2 to TRBJ1-1; perhaps TRBD1 as D (5 bases). The CDR3: CASSLNGGENTEAFF. Written as DNA, the CDR3 is TGTGCCAGCAGCTTAAATGGGGGAGAGAACACTGAAGCTTTCTTT.